This T cell receptor (beta chain) was observed in a study of T cells in Graves' hyperthyroidism and ophthalmopathy (dated by TCRdb to the late 2010s). For the study in its entirety: Peripheral blood was collected at initial diagnosis, before any treatment. TCR V-J signatures able to tell the groups apart were searched for in a discovery cohort of some 100 patients, of whom roughly 42 had Graves' ophthalmopathy and about 55 had stable Graves' hyperthyroidism. Prospective prediction of ophthalmopathy was tested in an independent validation cohort of approximately 19 hyperthyroidism patients and some 17 patients who later progressed to ophthalmopathy. The roughly 94 discovery patients were randomly divided into training and test sets at a 7:3 ratio. Thyroid tissue and blood T-cell repertoires from roughly 6 Graves' hyperthyroidism patients were also compared in the study. After sampling, hyperthyroidism patients received methimazole starting at 30 mg daily, and ophthalmopathy patients received high-dose intravenous methylprednisolone. The paper describes TCR Vbeta CDR3 sequencing of roughly 130 peripheral blood samples, made up of around 41 ophthalmopathy patients, 70 to 75 hyperthyroidism patients and 17 progressor patients.

The paper's findings and limits, for the study overall: During validation, the model predicted progression to ophthalmopathy a median of about 5.9 months ahead of onset, with almost 71% sensitivity and about 72% specificity. A model built on a 13 V-J signature distinguished ophthalmopathy from stable hyperthyroidism, reaching about 88% sensitivity and about 81% specificity in cross-validation and 80%/75% in testing. Most expanded thyroid clonotypes (frequency above 0.001) were also detected in blood, suggesting blood repertoires may reflect thyroid immune responses. No statistical method was used to set the sample size in advance, and investigators knew the group allocation.

Hyperthyroidism patients were newly diagnosed, with disease duration under 2 months, and aged 18 to 65 years. Exclusion was applied to patients with uncontrolled infections, other autoimmune diseases, pregnancy or lactation. Clinical symptoms, serum thyroxine and TRAb, thyroid ultrasound, and orbital computed tomography formed the basis for the diagnoses. Blood from progressor patients was collected at the time of first diagnosis with hyperthyroidism, before any ophthalmopathy symptoms had appeared. PBMCs were isolated from 10 ml of fresh peripheral blood by Ficoll-Paque density gradient centrifugation. Patients classed as progressors first received a Graves' hyperthyroidism diagnosis and then went on to develop ophthalmopathy during follow-up. Total RNA was extracted with Trizol reagent, and quality was checked on an Agilent 2100 Bioanalyzer. Amplification of TCR beta CDR3 regions was carried out from RNA transcripts. For the first round of RT-PCR on the TCR CDR3, the HTBI primer set was used together with the Qiagen OneStep RT-PCR kit. Libraries were constructed in a second round of multiplex PCR, after which size selection and purification were performed. The libraries were sequenced on an Illumina HiSeq2000 using paired-end 100 bp reads. The study's own analysis went as follows. Raw data were processed with SOAPnuke, discarding reads with adapters, uncalled bases, mean Phred below 15, or no exact constant-primer or identifier match. High-quality paired reads were merged using COPE v1.2.5, and each unique nucleotide sequence was defined as a clonotype. MiTCR v1.1 was used to align clonotypes to the IMGT TRBV, TRBD and TRBJ reference segments. Analysis was restricted to V-J combinations with a frequency above 0.0001, which covered approximately 99% of repertoires. A TCS score was defined as the ratio between F50 (clonal expansion) and ExV (chaos), using BLOSUM62-based TCRdist between CDR3 peptides within each V-J. Welch's t-statistics and random forest reduced fewer than 600 V-J features to roughly 13, which were used in a naive Bayes classifier (R e1071). TCRdb took the public reads, trimmed them with fastp at Q25, ran MiXCR for clone calling and kept in-frame beta chains. Rows are combined by CDR3 protein, so each entry shows the most common genes and DNA. The V and J calls, along with clone size, are taken from TCRdb and not from the paper's own processing. Counted in this sample were 250,000 to 300,000 distinct CDR3 sequences; around 15% of them appeared once. The ten biggest clones cover around 30% of the sample.

This clonotype was picked up a small number of times. The antigen it recognizes is unknown. Base qualities are not at hand, and no much larger clone is one base apart. From the cysteine up to the phenylalanine, the CDR3 has a length of 13 residues. Only CDR3 DNA is held: 39 bases, read in frame from base 1. V and J are truncated by 7 bases and 0 bases respectively, leaving an intervening sequence of 10 bases. CDR1 and CDR2 were assigned from the germline V gene as SGHNT and YENEEA. Sequenced material: blood. This TCR was recovered from a woman between 50 and 59 years old with Graves' hyperthyroidism that later progressed to Graves' ophthalmopathy. The chain is made from TRBV11-3 and TRBJ2-7; the D gene is not confidently resolved. The DNA is TGTGCCAGCAATCCGAGGCTCTCCTACGAGCAGTACTTC. It translates to CASNPRLSYEQYF. Joined to the reference TRBV11-3 and TRBJ2-7 proteins, this CDR3 gives the full variable domain: EAGVVQSPRYKIIEKKQPVAFWCNPISGHNTLYWYLQNLGQGPELLIRYENEEAVDDSQLPKDRFSAERLKGVDSTLKIQPAELGDSAVYLCASNPRLSYEQYFGPGTRLTVT.